This T cell receptor beta chain was captured by sequencing in a study of blood T cell repertoires in COVID-19. Study details: Collection of acute and convalescent COVID-19 samples took place in the United States, Italy and Spain.

As handled by the study authors: Estimation of nucleated cell counts relied on the amplification of reference gene primers. The table came from immunoSEQ multiplex PCR; TCRdb's copy has only in-frame clones and leaves some out. That table supplies the V and J calls and clone size; D and trimming were determined from the DNA. The table lists approximately 470,000 clones, about 85% of them singletons, with 0.7% in the top ten. On this clone itself: Distinct nucleotide sequences in the sample also encode this CDR3.

CDR1 and CDR2 (germline): SNHLY, FYNNEI. The CDR3 has 12 residues. V lost 5 bases and J lost 1, with 3 bases in between. Cohort allocation depended upon clinical history that participants reported. The sequence derives from a woman under 30 who had recovered from COVID-19. The sample comprised PBMCs or T cells enriched from blood (not recorded which). The chain employs TRBV2 and TRBJ1-5; D remains unclear. The CDR3, as DNA: TGTGCCAGCAGTCTGAGCAATCAGCCCCAGCATTTT. Translating it yields CASSLSNQPQHF.